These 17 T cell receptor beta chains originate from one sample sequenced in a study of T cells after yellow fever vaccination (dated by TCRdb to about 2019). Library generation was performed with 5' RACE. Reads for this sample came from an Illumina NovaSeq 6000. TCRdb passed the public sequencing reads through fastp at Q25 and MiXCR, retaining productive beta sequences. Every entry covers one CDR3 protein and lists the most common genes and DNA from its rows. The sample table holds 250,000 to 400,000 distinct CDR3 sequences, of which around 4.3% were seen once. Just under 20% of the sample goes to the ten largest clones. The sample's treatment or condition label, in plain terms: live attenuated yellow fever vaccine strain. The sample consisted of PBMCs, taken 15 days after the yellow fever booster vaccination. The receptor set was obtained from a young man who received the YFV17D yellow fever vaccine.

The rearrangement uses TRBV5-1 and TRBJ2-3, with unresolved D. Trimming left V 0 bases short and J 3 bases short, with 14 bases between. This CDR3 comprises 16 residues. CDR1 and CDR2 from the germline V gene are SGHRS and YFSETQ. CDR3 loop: CASSLGRRAWTDTQYF. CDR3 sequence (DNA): TGCGCCAGCAGCTTGGGCCGCCGAGCATGGACAGATACGCAGTATTTT.

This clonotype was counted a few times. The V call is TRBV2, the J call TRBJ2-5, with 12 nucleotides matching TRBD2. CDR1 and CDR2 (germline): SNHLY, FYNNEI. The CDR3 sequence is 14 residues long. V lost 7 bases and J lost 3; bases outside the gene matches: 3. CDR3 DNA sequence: TGTGCCAGCACCCGACTAGCGGGGGAAGAGACCCAGTACTTC. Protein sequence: CASTRLAGEETQYF. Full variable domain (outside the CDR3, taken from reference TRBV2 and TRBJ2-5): EPEVTQTPSHQVTQMGQEVILRCVPISNHLYFYWYRQILGQKVEFLVSFYNNEISEKSEIFDDQFSVERPDGSNFTLKIRSTKLEDSAMYFCASTRLAGEETQYFGPGTRLLVL.

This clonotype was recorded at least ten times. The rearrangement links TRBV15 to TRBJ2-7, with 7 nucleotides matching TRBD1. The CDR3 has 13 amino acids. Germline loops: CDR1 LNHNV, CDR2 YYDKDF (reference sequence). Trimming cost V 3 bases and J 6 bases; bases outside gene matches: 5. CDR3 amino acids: CATSSDRQGEQYF. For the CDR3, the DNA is TGTGCCACCAGCAGTGATAGACAGGGCGAGCAGTACTTC.

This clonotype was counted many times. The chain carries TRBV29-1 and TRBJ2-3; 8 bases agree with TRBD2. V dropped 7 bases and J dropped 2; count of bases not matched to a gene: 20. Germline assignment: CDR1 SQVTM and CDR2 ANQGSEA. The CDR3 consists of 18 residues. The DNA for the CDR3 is TGCAGCGCCTCGGGACTAGGAAGCTCTAGAATGATCACAGATACGCAGTATTTT. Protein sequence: CSASGLGSSRMITDTQYF.

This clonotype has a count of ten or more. The CDR3 DNA reads TGTGCCACCAGCGGCGGGGGGGCTTCGAATGAGCAGTTCTTC. It specifies CATSGGGASNEQFF. The genes are TRBV15 and TRBJ2-1, with TRBD2 identical over 9 bases. This CDR3 is 14 amino acids long. V lost 5 bases, J lost 7 bases, and 6 bases stayed unmatched. Germline loops: CDR1 LNHNV, CDR2 YYDKDF (reference sequence).

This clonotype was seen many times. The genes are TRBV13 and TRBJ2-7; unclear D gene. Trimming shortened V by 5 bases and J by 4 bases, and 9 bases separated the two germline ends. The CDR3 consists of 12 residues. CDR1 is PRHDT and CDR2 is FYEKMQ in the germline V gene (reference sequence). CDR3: CASSMTTYEQYF. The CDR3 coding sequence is TGTGCCAGCAGCATGACCACATACGAGCAGTACTTC.

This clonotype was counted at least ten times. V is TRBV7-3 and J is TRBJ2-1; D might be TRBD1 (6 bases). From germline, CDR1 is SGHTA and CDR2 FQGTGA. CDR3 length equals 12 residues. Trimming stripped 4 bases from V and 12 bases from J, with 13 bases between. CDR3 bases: TGTGCCAGCAGCTCGCCAGGGGACATGCAGTTCTTC. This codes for CASSSPGDMQFF.

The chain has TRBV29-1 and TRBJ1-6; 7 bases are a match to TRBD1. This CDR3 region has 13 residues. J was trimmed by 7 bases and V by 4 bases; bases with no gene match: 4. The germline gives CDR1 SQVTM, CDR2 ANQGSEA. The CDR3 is CSVGQGENSPLHF. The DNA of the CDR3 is TGCAGCGTTGGGCAGGGGGAAAATTCACCCCTCCACTTT.

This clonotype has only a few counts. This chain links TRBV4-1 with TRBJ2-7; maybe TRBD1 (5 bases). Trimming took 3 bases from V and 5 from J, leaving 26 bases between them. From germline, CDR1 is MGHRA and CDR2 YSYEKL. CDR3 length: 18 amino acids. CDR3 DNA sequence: TGCGCCAGCAGCCAGCCCTTTTTTACAGATGCAGGGCGAGACGAGCAGTACTTC. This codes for CASSQPFFTDAGRDEQYF.

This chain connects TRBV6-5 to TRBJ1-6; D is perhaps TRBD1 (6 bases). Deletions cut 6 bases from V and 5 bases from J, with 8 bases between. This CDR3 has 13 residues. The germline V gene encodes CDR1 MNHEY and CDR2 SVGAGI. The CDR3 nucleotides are TGTGCCAGCAGCCGACAGGATAATTCACCCCTCCACTTT. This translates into CASSRQDNSPLHF.

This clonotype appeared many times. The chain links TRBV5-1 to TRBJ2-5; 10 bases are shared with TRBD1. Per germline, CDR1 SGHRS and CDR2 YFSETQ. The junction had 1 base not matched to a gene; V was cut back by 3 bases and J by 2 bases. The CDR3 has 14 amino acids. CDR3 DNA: TGCGCCAGCAGCTGGGACAGGGGACAAGAGACCCAGTACTTC. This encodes CASSWDRGQETQYF.

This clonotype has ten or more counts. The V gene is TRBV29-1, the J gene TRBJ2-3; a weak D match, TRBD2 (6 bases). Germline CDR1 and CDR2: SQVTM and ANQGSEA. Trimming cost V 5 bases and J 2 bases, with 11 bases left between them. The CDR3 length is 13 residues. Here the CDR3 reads CSVRGGATDTQYF. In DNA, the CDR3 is TGCAGCGTTCGTGGCGGGGCCACAGATACGCAGTATTTT.

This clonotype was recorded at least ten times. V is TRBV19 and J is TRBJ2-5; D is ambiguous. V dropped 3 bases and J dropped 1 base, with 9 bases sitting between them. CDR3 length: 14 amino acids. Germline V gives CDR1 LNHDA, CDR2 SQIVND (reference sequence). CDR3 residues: CASSILGFQETQYF. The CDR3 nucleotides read TGTGCCAGTAGTATCCTGGGCTTCCAAGAGACCCAGTACTTC.

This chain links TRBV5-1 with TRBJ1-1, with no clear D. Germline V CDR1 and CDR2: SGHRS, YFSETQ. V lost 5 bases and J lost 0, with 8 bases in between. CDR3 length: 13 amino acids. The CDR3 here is CASRVELNTEAFF. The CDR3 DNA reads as TGCGCCAGCAGAGTAGAGCTGAACACTGAAGCTTTCTTT.

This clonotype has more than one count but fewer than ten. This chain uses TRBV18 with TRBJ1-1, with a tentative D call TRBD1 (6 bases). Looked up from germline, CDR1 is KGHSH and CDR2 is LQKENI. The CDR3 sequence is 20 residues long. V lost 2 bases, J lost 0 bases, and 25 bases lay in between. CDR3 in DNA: TGTGCCAGCTCACCAACCGGGATTGGGGGCGGACGGGGGTTGAACACTGAAGCTTTCTTT. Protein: CASSPTGIGGGRGLNTEAFF.

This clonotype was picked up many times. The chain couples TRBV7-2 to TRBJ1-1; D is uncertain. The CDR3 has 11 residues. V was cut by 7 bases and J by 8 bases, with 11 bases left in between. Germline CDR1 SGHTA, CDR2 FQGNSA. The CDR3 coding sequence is TGTGCCAGCACCCCCGGCAGAGAAGCTTTCTTT. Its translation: CASTPGREAFF.

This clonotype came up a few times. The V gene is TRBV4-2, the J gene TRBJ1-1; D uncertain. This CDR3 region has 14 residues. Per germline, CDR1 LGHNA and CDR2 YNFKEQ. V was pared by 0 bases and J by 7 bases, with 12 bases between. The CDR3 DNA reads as TGTGCCAGCAGCCAAGATATAACAGTTCTTGAAGCTTTCTTT. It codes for CASSQDITVLEAFF.